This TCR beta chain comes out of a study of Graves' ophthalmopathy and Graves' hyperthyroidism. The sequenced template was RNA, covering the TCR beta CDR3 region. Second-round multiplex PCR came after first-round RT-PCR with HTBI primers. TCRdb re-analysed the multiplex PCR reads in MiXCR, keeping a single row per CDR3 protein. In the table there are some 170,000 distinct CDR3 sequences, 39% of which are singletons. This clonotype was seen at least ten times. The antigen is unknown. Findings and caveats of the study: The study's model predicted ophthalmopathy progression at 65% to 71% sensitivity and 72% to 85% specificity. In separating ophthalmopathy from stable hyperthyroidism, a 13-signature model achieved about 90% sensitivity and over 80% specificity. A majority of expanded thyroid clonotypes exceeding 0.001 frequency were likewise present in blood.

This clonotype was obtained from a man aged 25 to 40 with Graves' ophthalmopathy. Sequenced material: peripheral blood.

Here the CDR3 DNA reads TGTGCCAGCAGTTTCAACGGCTACGAGCAGTACTTC. This gives the protein CASSFNGYEQYF. The gene calls are TRBV12-3 or TRBV12-4 and TRBJ2-7; no reliable D call. V was trimmed by 3 bases and J by 3 bases, leaving 6 bases between them. The CDR3 covers 12 residues.